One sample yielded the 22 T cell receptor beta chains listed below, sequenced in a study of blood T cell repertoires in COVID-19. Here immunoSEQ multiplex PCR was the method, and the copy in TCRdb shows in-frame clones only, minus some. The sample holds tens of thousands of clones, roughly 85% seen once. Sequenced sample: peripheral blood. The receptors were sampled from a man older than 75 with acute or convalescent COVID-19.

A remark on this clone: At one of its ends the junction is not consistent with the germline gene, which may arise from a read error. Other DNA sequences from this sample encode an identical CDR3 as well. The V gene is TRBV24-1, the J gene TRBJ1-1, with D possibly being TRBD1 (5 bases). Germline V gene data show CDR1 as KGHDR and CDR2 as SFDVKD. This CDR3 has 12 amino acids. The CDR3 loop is CATSDFAGQAFF. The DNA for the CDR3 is TGTGCTACCAGTGATTTCGCGGGGCAAGCTTTCTTT.

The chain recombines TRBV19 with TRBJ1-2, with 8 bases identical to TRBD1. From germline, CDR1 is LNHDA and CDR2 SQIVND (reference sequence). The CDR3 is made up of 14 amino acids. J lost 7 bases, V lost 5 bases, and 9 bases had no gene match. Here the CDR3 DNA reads TGTGCCAGTAGTGCTTGGACAGGGAAGTTTGGCTACACCTTC. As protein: CASSAWTGKFGYTF.

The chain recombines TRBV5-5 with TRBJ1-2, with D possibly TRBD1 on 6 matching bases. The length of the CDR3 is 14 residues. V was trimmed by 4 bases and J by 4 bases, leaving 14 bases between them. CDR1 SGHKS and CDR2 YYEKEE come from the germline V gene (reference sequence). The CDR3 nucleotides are TGTGCCAGCAGCGCCCTGGGAGGGGGCTATGGCTACACCTTC. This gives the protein CASSALGGGYGYTF.

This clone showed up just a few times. The CDR3 loop reads CASSQELLLNHNEQFF. In nucleotides, the CDR3 is TGTGCCAGCAGCCAAGAGCTCCTCCTAAACCACAATGAGCAGTTCTTC. The genes are TRBV14 and TRBJ2-1; D gene unclear. Trimming pared 0 bases from V and 5 bases from J, leaving 14 bases between. This CDR3 is 16 amino acids long. Per germline, CDR1 SGHDN and CDR2 FVKESK.

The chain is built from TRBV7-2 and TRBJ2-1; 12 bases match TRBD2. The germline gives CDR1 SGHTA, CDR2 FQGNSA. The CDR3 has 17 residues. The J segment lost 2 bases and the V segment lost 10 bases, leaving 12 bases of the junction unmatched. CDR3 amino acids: CATLPFLAGGAYNEQFF. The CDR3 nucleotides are TGTGCCACCCTACCCTTCCTAGCGGGAGGGGCCTACAATGAGCAGTTCTTC.

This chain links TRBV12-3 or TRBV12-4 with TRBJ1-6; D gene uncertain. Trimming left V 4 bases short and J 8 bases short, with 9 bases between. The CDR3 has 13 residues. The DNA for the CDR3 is TGTGCCAGCAGTTATGGGAGATATTCACCCCTCCACTTT. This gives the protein CASSYGRYSPLHF.

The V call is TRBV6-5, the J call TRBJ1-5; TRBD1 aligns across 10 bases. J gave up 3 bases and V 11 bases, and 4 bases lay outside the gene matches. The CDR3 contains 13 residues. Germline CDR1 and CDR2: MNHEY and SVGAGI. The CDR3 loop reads CAGDRGPNQPQHF. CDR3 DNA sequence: TGTGCCGGTGACAGGGGGCCCAATCAGCCCCAGCATTTT.

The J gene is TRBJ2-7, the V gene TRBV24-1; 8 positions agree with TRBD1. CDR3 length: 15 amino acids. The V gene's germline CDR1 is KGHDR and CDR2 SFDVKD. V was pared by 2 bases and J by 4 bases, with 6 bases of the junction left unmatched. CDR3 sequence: CATSDSRQGAYEQYF. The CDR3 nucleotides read TGTGCCACCAGTGATTCTAGGCAGGGGGCTTACGAGCAGTACTTC.

The CDR3: CASSRSGNSYEQYF. CDR3 nucleotide sequence: TGTGCCAGCAGCCGTAGCGGTAACTCCTACGAGCAGTACTTC. This rearrangement joins TRBV7-2 to TRBJ2-7; a weak D match, TRBD2 (6 bases). This CDR3 is 14 amino acids long. V lost 5 bases to trimming and J lost 0 bases, with 11 bases between them. The germline V gene has CDR1 SGHTA and CDR2 FQGNSA.

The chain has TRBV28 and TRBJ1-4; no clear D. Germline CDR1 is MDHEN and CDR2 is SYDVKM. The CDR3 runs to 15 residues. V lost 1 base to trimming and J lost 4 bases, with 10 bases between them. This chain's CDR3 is CASSLFSFGNEKLFF. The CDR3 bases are TGTGCCAGCAGTTTATTCTCCTTCGGTAATGAAAAACTGTTTTTT.

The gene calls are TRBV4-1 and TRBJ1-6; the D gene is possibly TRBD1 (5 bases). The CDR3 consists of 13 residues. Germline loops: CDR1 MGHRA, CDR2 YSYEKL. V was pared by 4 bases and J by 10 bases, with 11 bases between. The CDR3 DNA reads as TGCGCCAGCAGCCGTCCCAGGGAATCACCCCTCCACTTT. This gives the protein CASSRPRESPLHF.

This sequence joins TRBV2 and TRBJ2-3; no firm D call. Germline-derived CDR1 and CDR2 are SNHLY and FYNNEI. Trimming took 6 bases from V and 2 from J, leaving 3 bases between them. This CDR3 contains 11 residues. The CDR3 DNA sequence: TGTGCCAGCAGCATCACAGATACGCAGTATTTT. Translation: CASSITDTQYF.

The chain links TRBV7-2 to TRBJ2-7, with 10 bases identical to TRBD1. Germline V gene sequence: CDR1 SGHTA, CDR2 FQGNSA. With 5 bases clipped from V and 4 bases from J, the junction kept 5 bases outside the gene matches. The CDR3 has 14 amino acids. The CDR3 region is CASSRDRGGYEQYF. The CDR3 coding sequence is TGTGCCAGCAGCCGGGACAGGGGTGGGTACGAGCAGTACTTC.

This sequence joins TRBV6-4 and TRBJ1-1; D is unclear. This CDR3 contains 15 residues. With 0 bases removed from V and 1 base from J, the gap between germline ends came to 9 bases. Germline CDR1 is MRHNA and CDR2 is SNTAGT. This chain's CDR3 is CASSDSKAGNTEAFF. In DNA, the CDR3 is TGTGCCAGCAGTGACTCGAAGGCAGGGAACACTGAAGCTTTCTTT.

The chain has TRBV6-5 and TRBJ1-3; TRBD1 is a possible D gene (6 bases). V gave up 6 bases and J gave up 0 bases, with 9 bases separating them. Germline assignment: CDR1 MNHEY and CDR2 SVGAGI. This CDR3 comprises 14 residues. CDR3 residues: CASRRQDSGNTIYF. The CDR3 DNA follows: TGTGCCAGCAGAAGACAGGACTCTGGAAACACCATATATTTT.

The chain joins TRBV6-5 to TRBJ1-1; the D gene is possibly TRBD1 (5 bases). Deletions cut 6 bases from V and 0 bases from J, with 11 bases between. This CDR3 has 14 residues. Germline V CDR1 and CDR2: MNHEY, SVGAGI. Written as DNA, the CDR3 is TGTGCCAGCAGACGGGACTTAATGAACACTGAAGCTTTCTTT. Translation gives CASRRDLMNTEAFF.

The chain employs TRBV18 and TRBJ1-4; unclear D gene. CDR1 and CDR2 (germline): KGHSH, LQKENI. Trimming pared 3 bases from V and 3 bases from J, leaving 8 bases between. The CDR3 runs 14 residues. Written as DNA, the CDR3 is TGTGCCAGCTCACCTTACGGAGCTAATGAAAAACTGTTTTTT. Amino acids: CASSPYGANEKLFF.

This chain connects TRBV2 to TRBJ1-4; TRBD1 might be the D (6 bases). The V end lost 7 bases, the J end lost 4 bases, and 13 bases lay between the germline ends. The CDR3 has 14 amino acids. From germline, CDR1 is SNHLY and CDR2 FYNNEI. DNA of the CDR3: TGTGCCAGCATTCAGGACAGCAATAATGAAAAACTGTTTTTT. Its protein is CASIQDSNNEKLFF.

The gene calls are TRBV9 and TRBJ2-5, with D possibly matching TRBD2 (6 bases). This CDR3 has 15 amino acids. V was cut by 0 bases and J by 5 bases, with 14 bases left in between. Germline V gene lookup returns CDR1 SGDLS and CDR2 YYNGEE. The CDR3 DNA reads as TGTGCCAGCAGCGTAGATTCAGGCCGGGGGGAGACCCAGTACTTC. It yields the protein CASSVDSGRGETQYF.

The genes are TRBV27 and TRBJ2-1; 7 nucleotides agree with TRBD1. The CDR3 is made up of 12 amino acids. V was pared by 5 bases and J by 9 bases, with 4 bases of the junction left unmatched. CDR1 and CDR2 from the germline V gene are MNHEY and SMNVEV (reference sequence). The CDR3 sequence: CASSLQGSEQFF. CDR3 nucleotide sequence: TGTGCCAGCAGTCTACAGGGGTCTGAGCAGTTCTTC.

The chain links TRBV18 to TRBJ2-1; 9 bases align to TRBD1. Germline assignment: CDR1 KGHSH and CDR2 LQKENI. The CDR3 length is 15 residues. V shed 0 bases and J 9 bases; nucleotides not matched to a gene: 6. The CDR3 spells CASSPPGQGISEQFF. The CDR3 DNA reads TGTGCCAGCTCACCACCGGGACAGGGTATCAGTGAGCAGTTCTTC.

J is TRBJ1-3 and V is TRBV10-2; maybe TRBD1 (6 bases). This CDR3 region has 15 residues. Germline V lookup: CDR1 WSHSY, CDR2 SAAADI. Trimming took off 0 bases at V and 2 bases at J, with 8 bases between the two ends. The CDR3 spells CASSESPGAGNTIYF. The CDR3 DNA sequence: TGCGCCAGCAGTGAGTCCCCAGGGGCTGGAAACACCATATATTTT.